Below, one TCR beta chain is given with its context. This clone's antigen is unknown. It has no much larger one-base neighbor in the sample; base qualities were not kept. The sample originates from a study of human T cells and chemical hapten exposure (TCRdb year 2021). Study-level background: For sensitization, 2% DPC in acetone was applied to a roughly 2 cm by roughly 2 cm area of upper inner arm skin. Patients additionally received weekly therapeutic DPC doses to the scalp throughout the roughly 25-week study period. Patch testing was performed on the upper back with Finn chambers containing 0.01% DPC, and the patch tests were scored after 6 days according to International Contact Dermatitis Research Group standards. The mostly female patient cohort included alopecia areata with under or over 50% scalp involvement, alopecia totalis and alopecia universalis. Libraries were pooled for sequencing, and per-sample TCR yields varied mainly because of small differences in library volumes within the pool. This study followed changes in the peripheral blood TCR repertoire in vivo during primary and secondary sensitization of alopecia patients to the hapten diphenylcyclopropenone (DPC). Blood was sampled from patients pre-sensitization (week 0) and at 2, 6 and about 24 weeks after DPC sensitization. Blood for TCR sequencing was provided by twenty-nine alopecia patients at one to four time points (pre-sensitization, 2, 6 and 24 weeks). Points the paper makes about the study in general: The number of PT1 expanded TCRs positively correlated with patch test score, significant at thresholds 8, 16 and 32 but not 4. Compared with pre-sensitization or healthy control sets, expanded TCRs formed significantly more large CDR3 similarity clusters, which is consistent with antigen-driven responses. Because every patient had alopecia, a presumed autoimmune disease, the patients' immune response might differ from that of healthy individuals. DPC sensitization did not change how many TCRs were above 1 in 1000 frequency, and no evidence was found of alterations in global repertoire structure. Repeated subsampling changed both the strength of the expansion versus patch-test correlation and the threshold at which that correlation became significant.

Sample time point, as interpreted from the label and publication: patch test 2, 6 weeks after DPC sensitization. The label giving this sample's treatment or condition can be read as: therapeutic diphenylcyclopropenone sensitization with weekly scalp DPC. Blood at each patch-test visit was drawn before the patch test was applied. Patients were eligible if aged 18 to 70, diagnosed with alopecia and judged suitable for DPC therapy, and pregnant patients were excluded. Total RNA was extracted from unfractionated whole blood that had been collected in Tempus Blood RNA tubes. V loses 2 bases, J loses 15 bases, and the germline ends lie 15 bases apart. Sequences SQVTM (CDR1) and ANQGSEA (CDR2) are obtained from the germline V gene. The CDR3, cysteine through phenylalanine, is 11 amino acids long. Of the read, only the CDR3 DNA is kept; its 33 bases are in frame from base 1. Preparation of the library involved RACE. Sequenced using a NextSeq 500. During library preparation, unique molecular identifiers were attached to individual cDNA molecules so that TCRs could be counted in a quantitative, reproducible way. Both TCR alpha and TCR beta chains were sequenced from each blood RNA sample. The original pipeline was this. Samples had a median of about 90,000 TCRs, with a range from about 23,224 to 700,000. V, J and CDR3 annotation of the TCR reads was carried out using the Decombinator software suite. For the PS versus PT1 abundance plots, all samples were subsampled to the same number of TCRs (28,000). Expanded TCRs were defined as absent before sensitization and observed at least eight times at the 2-week time point. The public reads were reanalyzed by TCRdb: fastp trimming at Q25, MiXCR alignment, in-frame beta chains only. All rows with the same CDR3 protein become a single entry with the most common DNA and genes. These V and J calls rely on TCRdb rather than the paper's analysis. The sample table records roughly 140,000 distinct CDR3 sequences; approximately 12% of these occur just once. Of the sample, 1.1% to 1.5% falls within the top ten clones.

The receptor's source is a woman aged 50 to 60 with alopecia areata. Some clones in this sample may be carry-over from other donors' samples. The sequence links TRBV29-1 to TRBJ2-3; matching of 5 bases hints at TRBD2 as the D gene. This sample comprised whole blood, obtained in connection with sensitization to the hapten diphenylcyclopropenone (DPC). Read as DNA, the sequence is TGCAGCGTTGAATGGACTGAGTCGGGATATTTT. This yields the protein CSVEWTESGYF.